The 2 T cell receptor beta chains below all came from one sample that was sequenced in a study of Graves' ophthalmopathy and Graves' hyperthyroidism. The study amplified TCR beta CDR3 regions using RNA transcripts. RT-PCR with HTBI primers came first, then second-round multiplex PCR. TCRdb itself ran the multiplex PCR reads through MiXCR, one entry per CDR3 protein. Of roughly 600,000 distinct CDR3 sequences listed, 35% to 40% are singletons. The sample consisted of peripheral blood or thyroid tissue (not recorded which). The receptors were gathered from an adult man with Graves' hyperthyroidism.

This clonotype was counted only a few times. The chain employs TRBV7-2 and TRBJ2-2, with a weak D call TRBD1 (6 bases). The CDR3 contains 16 residues. Germline-derived CDR1 and CDR2 are SGHTA and FQGNSA. The germline V and J ends were trimmed by 2 bases and 0 bases, with 10 bases remaining between them. CDR3 sequence reads: CASSLLGGTNTGELFF. The CDR3 region has the DNA TGTGCCAGCAGCTTACTTGGGGGCACGAACACCGGGGAGCTGTTTTTT.

This clonotype was recorded at least ten times. V usage is TRBV2 and J usage is TRBJ1-1; 7 bases line up with TRBD1. J was trimmed by 4 bases and V by 4 bases; bases with no gene match: 6. Looked up from germline, CDR1 is SNHLY and CDR2 is FYNNEI. There are 14 residues in the CDR3. The CDR3 spells CASSVRQGPTEAFF. The CDR3 nucleotides are TGTGCCAGCAGTGTACGACAGGGTCCCACTGAAGCTTTCTTT.